This T cell receptor (beta chain) was captured in a study of cytomegalovirus exposure and HLA in healthy donors. The length of the CDR3 is 14 residues. Germline V gene lookup returns CDR1 MNHNS and CDR2 SASEGT. V gave up 3 bases and J gave up 5 bases, with 11 bases separating them. General study points: Published work reported that the classifier diagnosed cytomegalovirus status with high specificity and sensitivity. In vitro data verified a few CMV-associated chains as specific for CMV antigens. The tendency of first-cohort TCR clusters to co-occur in the roughly 110 validation repertoires emerged from a later analysis. The study listed roughly 160 cytomegalovirus-associated TCR beta chains.

Only in-frame clones appear in the TCRdb table, and some are missing; sequencing was by immunoSEQ multiplex PCR. The profile shows some 170,000 clones, 89% of them singletons. Note on this clone: Its target is not known.

The chain recombines TRBV6-1 with TRBJ1-5; a possible D gene is TRBD1 (6 bases). The sample consisted of PBMCs. The TCR was taken from a man aged 18 to 35 in good health and CMV-seropositive. The CDR3 is CASSDRGADQPQHF. The CDR3 DNA sequence: TGTGCCAGCAGTGATCGGGGGGCCGATCAGCCCCAGCATTTT.